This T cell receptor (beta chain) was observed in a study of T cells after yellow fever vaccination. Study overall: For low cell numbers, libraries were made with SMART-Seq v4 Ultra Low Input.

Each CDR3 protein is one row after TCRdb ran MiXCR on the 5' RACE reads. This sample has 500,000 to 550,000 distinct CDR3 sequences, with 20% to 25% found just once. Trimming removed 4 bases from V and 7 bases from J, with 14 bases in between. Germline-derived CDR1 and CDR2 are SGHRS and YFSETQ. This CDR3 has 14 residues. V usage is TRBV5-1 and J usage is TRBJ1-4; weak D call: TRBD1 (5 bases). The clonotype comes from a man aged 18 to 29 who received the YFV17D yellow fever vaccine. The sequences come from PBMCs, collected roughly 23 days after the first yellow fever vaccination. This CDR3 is CASSLEDSSEKLFF. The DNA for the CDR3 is TGCGCCAGCAGCCTAGAAGACAGTTCTGAAAAACTGTTTTTT.